The rows below give T cell receptor beta chains drawn from one sample of a study of blood T cell repertoires in COVID-19. Profiled with immunoSEQ multiplex PCR; TCRdb holds only in-frame clones, not every one. Among under 200,000 clones listed, about 88% were seen once. Sequenced sample: peripheral blood. The receptor source for this set is a man between 18 and 35 years old with active or convalescent COVID-19. CDR3s include the opening cysteine and the closing phenylalanine or tryptophan. Rows may omit the clone size; those that give it use once, few, many or a size class.

clone_size: -
v_call: TRBV19
j_call: TRBJ1-1
cdr3_aa: CASSNGQFMNTEAFF

clone_size: few
v_call: TRBV7-2
j_call: TRBJ2-7
cdr3_aa: CASSLGGEVSYEQYF

clone_size: -
v_call: TRBV6-5
j_call: TRBJ2-5
cdr3_aa: CASRQTAQETQYF

clone_size: -
v_call: TRBV7-6
j_call: TRBJ2-3
cdr3_aa: CASSLARDKLPDTQYF

clone_size: once
v_call: TRBV5-1
j_call: TRBJ2-5
cdr3_aa: CASSGMRTGSQETQYF

clone_size: -
v_call: TRBV14
j_call: TRBJ2-4
cdr3_aa: CASSQAQGTRHIQYF

clone_size: -
v_call: TRBV27
j_call: TRBJ1-2
cdr3_aa: CASSLRYRGDYGYTF

clone_size: few
v_call: TRBV5-5
j_call: TRBJ1-5
cdr3_aa: CASSPRQNPSNQPQHF

clone_size: few
v_call: TRBV7-6
j_call: TRBJ2-1
cdr3_aa: CASSVSGTSFFNEQFF

clone_size: -
v_call: TRBV14
j_call: TRBJ2-7
cdr3_aa: CASSQGKNRGTNYEQYF

clone_size: -
v_call: TRBV5-6
j_call: TRBJ2-2
cdr3_aa: CASSHLVQGAGELFF

clone_size: -
v_call: TRBV11-2
j_call: TRBJ2-1
cdr3_aa: CASSLYGQRYNEQFF

clone_size: -
v_call: TRBV5-5
j_call: TRBJ1-2
cdr3_aa: CASSGGAFDYGYTF

clone_size: few
v_call: TRBV5-5
j_call: TRBJ2-5
cdr3_aa: CASSLAGGLEETQYF

clone_size: -
v_call: TRBV6-6
j_call: TRBJ1-5
cdr3_aa: CASRAGQGAGNQPQHF

clone_size: few
v_call: TRBV5-6
j_call: TRBJ1-2
cdr3_aa: CASSLAGRWDTNYGYTF

clone_size: few
v_call: TRBV7-9
j_call: TRBJ2-1
cdr3_aa: CASSSGTGPGFF

clone_size: -
v_call: TRBV6-2/TRBV6-3
j_call: TRBJ1-2
cdr3_aa: CASSYGTAGYGYTF

clone_size: once
v_call: TRBV7-3
j_call: TRBJ2-5
cdr3_aa: CASSLSSGSLETQYF

clone_size: -
v_call: TRBV7-8
j_call: TRBJ2-7
cdr3_aa: CASSSQREGGEQYF

clone_size: -
v_call: TRBV4-2
j_call: TRBJ2-7
cdr3_aa: CASSQAAGTSYEQYF

clone_size: -
v_call: TRBV7-8
j_call: TRBJ1-1
cdr3_aa: CASSTKSRDRLTRTEAFF

clone_size: -
v_call: TRBV19
j_call: TRBJ1-5
cdr3_aa: CASNGHRGQVSNQPQHF

clone_size: few
v_call: TRBV15
j_call: TRBJ2-1
cdr3_aa: CATSRDLGGANNEQFF

clone_size: -
v_call: TRBV7-9
j_call: TRBJ2-7
cdr3_aa: CASSLGTGGFEQYF

clone_size: -
v_call: TRBV7-9
j_call: TRBJ2-3
cdr3_aa: CASSLAGVVDTQYF

clone_size: -
v_call: TRBV27
j_call: TRBJ2-1
cdr3_aa: CASRKGLAGASSYNEQFF

clone_size: -
v_call: TRBV14
j_call: TRBJ1-5
cdr3_aa: CASSQRSGSNQPQHF

clone_size: -
v_call: TRBV27
j_call: TRBJ2-3
cdr3_aa: CASSFQGRGGLVADTQYF

clone_size: -
v_call: TRBV11-1
j_call: TRBJ2-3
cdr3_aa: CASRYSSGTDTQYF

clone_size: -
v_call: TRBV2
j_call: TRBJ2-1
cdr3_aa: CASTRGGINEQFF

clone_size: -
v_call: TRBV7-9
j_call: TRBJ1-1
cdr3_aa: CASSPTGVRTEAFF

clone_size: -
v_call: TRBV7-2
j_call: TRBJ1-3
cdr3_aa: CASSLGTGGNTIYF

clone_size: -
v_call: TRBV7-9
j_call: TRBJ2-1
cdr3_aa: CASSLQRSYNEQFF

clone_size: -
v_call: TRBV5-4
j_call: TRBJ2-3
cdr3_aa: CASSPPSGNLDGDTQYF

clone_size: -
v_call: TRBV7-3
j_call: TRBJ1-2
cdr3_aa: CASSLSPGTGASYGYTF

clone_size: -
v_call: TRBV11-3
j_call: TRBJ2-2
cdr3_aa: CASSLVNTGELFF

clone_size: -
v_call: TRBV9
j_call: TRBJ2-3
cdr3_aa: CASSYPAGVGTDTQYF

clone_size: -
v_call: TRBV7-8
j_call: TRBJ2-1
cdr3_aa: CASSFRLAAIYNEQFF

clone_size: -
v_call: TRBV7-2
j_call: TRBJ2-2
cdr3_aa: CASGPGLASIGELFF

clone_size: -
v_call: TRBV2
j_call: TRBJ2-3
cdr3_aa: CASRQEGGTDTQYF

clone_size: -
v_call: TRBV19
j_call: TRBJ2-7
cdr3_aa: CASSITGLDEQYF

clone_size: once
v_call: TRBV12-3/TRBV12-4
j_call: TRBJ2-7
cdr3_aa: CASSASYEQYF

clone_size: -
v_call: TRBV13
j_call: TRBJ1-5
cdr3_aa: CASSHVRQPQHF

clone_size: -
v_call: TRBV4-1
j_call: TRBJ1-1
cdr3_aa: CASSQDEEILNTEAFF

clone_size: -
v_call: TRBV18
j_call: TRBJ1-2
cdr3_aa: CASSDSTAGPYGYTF

clone_size: -
v_call: TRBV6-5
j_call: TRBJ1-2
cdr3_aa: CASSLPVGGYTF

clone_size: -
v_call: TRBV4-3
j_call: TRBJ1-2
cdr3_aa: CASSQDPSGGYGYTF

clone_size: -
v_call: TRBV18
j_call: TRBJ1-6
cdr3_aa: CASSPPSGIDNSPLHF

clone_size: -
v_call: TRBV6-5
j_call: TRBJ1-6
cdr3_aa: CASTTGQYNSPLHF

clone_size: -
v_call: TRBV14
j_call: TRBJ2-7
cdr3_aa: CASSQGVLRSGSYEQYF